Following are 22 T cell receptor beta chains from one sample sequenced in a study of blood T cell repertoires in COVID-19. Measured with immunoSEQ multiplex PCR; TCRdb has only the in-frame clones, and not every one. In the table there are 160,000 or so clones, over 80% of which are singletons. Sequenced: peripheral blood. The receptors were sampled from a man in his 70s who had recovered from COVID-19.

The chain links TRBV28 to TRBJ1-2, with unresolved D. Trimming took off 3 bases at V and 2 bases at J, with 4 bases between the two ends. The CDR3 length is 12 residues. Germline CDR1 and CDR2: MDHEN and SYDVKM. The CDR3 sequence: CASSLRNYGYTF. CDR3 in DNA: TGTGCCAGCAGTTTGCGGAACTATGGCTACACCTTC.

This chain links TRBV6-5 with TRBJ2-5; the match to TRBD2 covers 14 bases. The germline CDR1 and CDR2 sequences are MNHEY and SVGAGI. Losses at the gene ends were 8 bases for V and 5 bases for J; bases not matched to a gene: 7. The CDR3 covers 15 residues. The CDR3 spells CASQWGLAGEETQYF. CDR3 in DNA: TGTGCCAGCCAATGGGGACTAGCGGGAGAGGAGACCCAGTACTTC.

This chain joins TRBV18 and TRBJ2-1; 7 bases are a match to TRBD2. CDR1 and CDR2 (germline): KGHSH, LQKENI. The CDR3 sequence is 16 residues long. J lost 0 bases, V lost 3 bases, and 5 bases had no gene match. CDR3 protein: CASSPGGVGSYNEQFF. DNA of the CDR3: TGTGCCAGCTCACCTGGGGGGGTAGGCTCCTACAATGAGCAGTTCTTC.

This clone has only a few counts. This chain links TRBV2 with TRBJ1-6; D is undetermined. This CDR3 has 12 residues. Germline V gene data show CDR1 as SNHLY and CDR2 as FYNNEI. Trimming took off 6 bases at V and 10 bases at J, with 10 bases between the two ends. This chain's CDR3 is CASRPTLSPLHF. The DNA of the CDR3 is TGTGCCAGCAGACCTACACTATCACCCCTCCACTTT.

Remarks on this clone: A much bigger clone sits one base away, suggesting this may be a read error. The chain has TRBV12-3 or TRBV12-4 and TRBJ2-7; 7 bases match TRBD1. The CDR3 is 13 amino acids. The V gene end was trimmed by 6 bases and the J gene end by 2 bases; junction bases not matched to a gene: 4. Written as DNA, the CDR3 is TGTGCCAGCAGGCCCGGGACAGCCTACGAGCAGTACTTC. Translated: CASRPGTAYEQYF.

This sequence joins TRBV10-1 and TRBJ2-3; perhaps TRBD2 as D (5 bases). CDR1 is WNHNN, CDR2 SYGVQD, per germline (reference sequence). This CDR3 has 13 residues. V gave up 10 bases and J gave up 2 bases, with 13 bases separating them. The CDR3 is CATTGGYTDTQYF. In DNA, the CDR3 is TGCGCCACCACGGGCGGGTACACAGATACGCAGTATTTT.

The CDR3 DNA follows: TGCGCCAGCAGCTTGGTTGGGGCTGTGGAATACGAGCAGTACTTC. Translating it yields CASSLVGAVEYEQYF. This chain connects TRBV5-1 to TRBJ2-7; possible D gene TRBD1, 5 bases. V lost 0 bases and J lost 4, with 14 bases in between. The CDR3 consists of 15 residues. Looked up from germline, CDR1 is SGHRS and CDR2 is YFSETQ.

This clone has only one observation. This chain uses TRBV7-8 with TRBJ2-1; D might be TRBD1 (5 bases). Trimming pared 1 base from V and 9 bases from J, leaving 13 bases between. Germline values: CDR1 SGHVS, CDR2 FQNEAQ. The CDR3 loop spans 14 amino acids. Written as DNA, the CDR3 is TGTGCCAGCAGCTTAGGAGGTCAGGGTGGTGAGCAGTTCTTC. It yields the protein CASSLGGQGGEQFF.

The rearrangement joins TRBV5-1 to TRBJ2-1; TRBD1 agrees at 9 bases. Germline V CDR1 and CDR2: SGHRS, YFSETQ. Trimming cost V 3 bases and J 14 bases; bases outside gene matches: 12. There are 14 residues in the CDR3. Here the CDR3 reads CASSSQDRGEAKFF. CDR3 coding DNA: TGCGCCAGCAGCTCGCAGGACAGGGGAGAGGCGAAGTTCTTC.

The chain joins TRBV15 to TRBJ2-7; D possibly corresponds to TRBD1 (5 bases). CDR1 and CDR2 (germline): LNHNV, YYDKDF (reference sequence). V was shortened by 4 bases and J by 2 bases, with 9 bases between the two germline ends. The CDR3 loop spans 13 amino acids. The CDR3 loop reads CATSKDKPYEQYF. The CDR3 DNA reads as TGTGCCACCAGCAAGGACAAACCCTACGAGCAGTACTTC.

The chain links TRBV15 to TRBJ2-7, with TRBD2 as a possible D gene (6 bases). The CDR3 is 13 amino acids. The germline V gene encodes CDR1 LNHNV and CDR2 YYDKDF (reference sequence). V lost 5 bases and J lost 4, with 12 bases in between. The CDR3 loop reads CATSSPRGYEQYF. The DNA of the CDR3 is TGTGCCACCAGCTCACCACGGGGGTACGAGCAGTACTTC.

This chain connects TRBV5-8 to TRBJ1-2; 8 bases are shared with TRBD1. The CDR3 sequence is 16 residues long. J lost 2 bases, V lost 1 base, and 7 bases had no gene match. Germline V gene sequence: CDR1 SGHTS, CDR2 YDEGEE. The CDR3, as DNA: TGTGCCAGCAGCTTGTTGGGGACAGGTTTCAACTATGGCTACACCTTC. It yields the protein CASSLLGTGFNYGYTF.

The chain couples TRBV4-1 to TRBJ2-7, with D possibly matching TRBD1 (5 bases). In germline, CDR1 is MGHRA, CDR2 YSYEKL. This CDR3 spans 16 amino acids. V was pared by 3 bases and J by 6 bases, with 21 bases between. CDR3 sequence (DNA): TGCGCCAGCAGCCAGAACCCTGGCATTGGGGCCCTCGAGCAGTACTTC. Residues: CASSQNPGIGALEQYF.

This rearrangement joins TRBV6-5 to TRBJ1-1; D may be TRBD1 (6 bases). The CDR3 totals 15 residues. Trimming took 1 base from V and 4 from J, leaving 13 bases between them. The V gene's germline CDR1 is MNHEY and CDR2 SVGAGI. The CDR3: CASSYFTGSGTEAFF. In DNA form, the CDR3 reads TGTGCCAGCAGTTACTTTACAGGGTCGGGCACTGAAGCTTTCTTT.

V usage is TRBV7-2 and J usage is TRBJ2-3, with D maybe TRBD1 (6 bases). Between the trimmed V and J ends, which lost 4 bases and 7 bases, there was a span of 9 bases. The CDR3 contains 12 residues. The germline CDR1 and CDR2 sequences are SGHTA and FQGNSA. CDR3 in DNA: TGTGCCAGCAGCTCAACAGGGAATACGCAGTATTTT. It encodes CASSSTGNTQYF.

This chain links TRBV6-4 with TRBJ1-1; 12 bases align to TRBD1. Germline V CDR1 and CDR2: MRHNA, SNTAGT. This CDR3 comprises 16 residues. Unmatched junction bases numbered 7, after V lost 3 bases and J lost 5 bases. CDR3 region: CASSENRDRGLTEAFF. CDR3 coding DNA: TGTGCCAGCAGTGAGAACCGGGACAGGGGGCTGACTGAAGCTTTCTTT.

CDR3 sequence reads: CASSVGQVGGYTF. As DNA, the CDR3 is TGTGCCAGCAGCGTAGGGCAGGTCGGTGGCTACACCTTC. This sequence joins TRBV9 and TRBJ1-2; D unresolved. This CDR3 comprises 13 residues. V was pared by 0 bases and J by 7 bases, with 10 bases between. CDR1 SGDLS and CDR2 YYNGEE come from the germline V gene.

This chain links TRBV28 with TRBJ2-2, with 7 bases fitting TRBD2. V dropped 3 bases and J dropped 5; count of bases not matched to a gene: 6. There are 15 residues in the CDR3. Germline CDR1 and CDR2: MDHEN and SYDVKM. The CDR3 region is CASSLREYSTGELFF. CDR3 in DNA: TGTGCCAGCAGTTTGCGGGAGTACTCGACCGGGGAGCTGTTTTTT.

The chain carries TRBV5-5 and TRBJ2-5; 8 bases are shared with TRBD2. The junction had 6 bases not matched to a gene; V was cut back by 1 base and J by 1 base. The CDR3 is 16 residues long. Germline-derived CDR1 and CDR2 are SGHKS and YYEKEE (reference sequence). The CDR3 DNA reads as TGTGCCAGCAGCTTGTGGTTTAGCGGGATCCAAGAGACCCAGTACTTC. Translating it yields CASSLWFSGIQETQYF. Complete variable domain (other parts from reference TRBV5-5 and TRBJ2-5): DAGVTQSPTHLIKTRGQQVTLRCSPISGHKSVSWYQQVLGQGPQFIFQYYEKEERGRGNFPDRFSARQFPNYSSELNVNALLLGDSALYLCASSLWFSGIQETQYFGPGTRLLVL.

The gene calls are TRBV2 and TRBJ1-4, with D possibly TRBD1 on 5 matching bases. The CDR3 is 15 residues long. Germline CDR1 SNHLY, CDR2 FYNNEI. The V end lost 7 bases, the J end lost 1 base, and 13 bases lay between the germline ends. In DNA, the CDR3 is TGTGCCAGCACTCGGGAGGGACTAACTAATGAAAAACTGTTTTTT. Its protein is CASTREGLTNEKLFF.

CDR3 DNA: TGTGCCACCAGCAATTGGCAGGGGAACGAAAAACTGTTTTTT. Its translation is CATSNWQGNEKLFF. This chain uses TRBV15 with TRBJ1-4; D might be TRBD1 (6 bases). Germline CDR1 reads LNHNV; CDR2 reads YYDKDF (reference sequence). The CDR3 loop spans 14 amino acids. Trimming removed 4 bases from V and 8 bases from J, with 14 bases in between.

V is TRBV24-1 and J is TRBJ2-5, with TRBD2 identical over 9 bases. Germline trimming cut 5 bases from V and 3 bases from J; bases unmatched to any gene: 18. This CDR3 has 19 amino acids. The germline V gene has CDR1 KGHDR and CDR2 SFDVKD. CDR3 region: CATSASYFQGGRAEETQYF. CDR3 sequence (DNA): TGTGCCACCAGTGCTTCCTACTTCCAGGGCGGGAGGGCCGAAGAGACCCAGTACTTC.